A selection of T cell receptor beta chains follows, all from one sample in a study of Graves' ophthalmopathy and Graves' hyperthyroidism. Each CDR3 protein is one row after TCRdb ran MiXCR on the multiplex PCR reads. The table includes hundreds of thousands of distinct CDR3 sequences, under 25% detected once. Sequences were obtained from peripheral blood. Source of these receptors: a young woman with stable Graves' hyperthyroidism. Each CDR3 is given with its conserved first and last residue. D genes are given only for firm matches. Where a row states a size, it is once, few, many or the class of an expanded clone; other rows omit it.

J: TRBJ2-5
size: many
V: TRBV12-3/TRBV12-4
D: TRBD2
CDR3: CASSPSGLGTQYF
DNA: TGTGCCAGCAGTCCTAGCGGCCTCGGGACCCAGTACTTC

J: TRBJ2-5
size: many
V: TRBV12-3/TRBV12-4
D: .
CDR3: CASRSRTAQETQYF
DNA: TGTGCCAGCAGATCTCGGACGGCACAAGAGACCCAGTACTTC

J: TRBJ1-2
size: .
V: TRBV12-3/TRBV12-4
D: TRBD1
CDR3: CASNTGQGSYGYTF
DNA: TGTGCCAGCAACACCGGACAGGGCTCCTATGGCTACACCTTC

J: TRBJ2-7
size: many
V: TRBV6-1
D: .
CDR3: CASSHAGTRGPHEQYF
DNA: TGTGCCAGCAGTCATGCAGGGACTAGGGGGCCACACGAGCAGTACTTC

J: TRBJ2-2
size: many
V: TRBV24-1
D: .
CDR3: CATSVSNTGELFF
DNA: TGTGCCACCAGTGTATCGAACACCGGGGAGCTGTTTTTT

J: TRBJ1-1
size: many
V: TRBV6-1
D: .
CDR3: CASSRTGRGTTEAFF
DNA: TGTGCCAGCAGTAGAACAGGGCGGGGGACGACTGAAGCTTTCTTT

J: TRBJ2-7
size: many
V: TRBV12-3/TRBV12-4
D: TRBD1
CDR3: CASSLPGTGEPTYEQYF
DNA: TGTGCCAGCAGTTTACCCGGGACAGGGGAACCAACCTACGAGCAGTACTTC

J: TRBJ1-1
size: .
V: TRBV20-1
D: TRBD1
CDR3: CSAGTVGDTDAFF
DNA: TGCAGTGCGGGGACAGTCGGCGACACTGATGCTTTCTTT

J: TRBJ1-5
size: many
V: TRBV10-2
D: .
CDR3: CASSEWLGSNQPQHF
DNA: TGCGCCAGCAGTGAGTGGCTGGGGAGCAATCAGCCCCAGCATTTT

J: TRBJ2-2
size: .
V: TRBV7-2
D: .
CDR3: CASSLVLADTGELFF
DNA: TGTGCCAGCAGCTTAGTTTTAGCGGACACCGGGGAGCTGTTTTTT

J: TRBJ1-5
size: many
V: TRBV10-2
D: TRBD1
CDR3: CASSTGGRDFGGNQPQHF
DNA: TGCGCCAGCAGTACAGGGGGCCGGGATTTTGGTGGCAATCAGCCCCAGCATTTT

J: TRBJ1-5
size: many
V: TRBV20-1
D: .
CDR3: CSAGIGGGNQPQHF
DNA: TGCAGTGCTGGAATAGGGGGGGGCAATCAGCCCCAGCATTTT

J: TRBJ2-5
size: many
V: TRBV20-1
D: .
CDR3: CSARETLGGETQYF
DNA: TGCAGTGCTAGAGAGACACTCGGAGGAGAGACCCAGTACTTC

J: TRBJ2-7
size: many
V: TRBV6-5
D: .
CDR3: CASTRRQIEEYEQYF
DNA: TGTGCCAGCACGCGCCGGCAAATTGAAGAGTACGAGCAGTACTTC

J: TRBJ1-1
size: many
V: TRBV11-2
D: .
CDR3: CASSLVWAGTPRNTEAFF
DNA: TGTGCCAGCAGCTTAGTTTGGGCCGGGACCCCTAGGAACACTGAAGCTTTCTTT

J: TRBJ2-4
size: .
V: TRBV18
D: .
CDR3: CASSPSARPDIQYF
DNA: TGTGCCAGCTCACCGTCGGCCCGGCCGGACATTCAGTACTTC

J: TRBJ1-1
size: few
V: TRBV2
D: TRBD1
CDR3: CASSRTGTGNTEAFF
DNA: TGTGCCAGCAGCCGTACCGGGACAGGGAACACTGAAGCTTTCTTT

J: TRBJ2-6
size: many
V: TRBV9
D: TRBD1
CDR3: CASSGDRGLAGANVLTF
DNA: TGTGCCAGCAGCGGGGACAGGGGATTGGCTGGGGCCAACGTCCTGACTTTC

J: TRBJ2-7
size: many
V: TRBV29-1
D: TRBD2
CDR3: CSVVGGGSSYEQYF
DNA: TGCAGCGTTGTCGGGGGGGGAAGCTCCTACGAGCAGTACTTC

J: TRBJ1-5
size: many
V: TRBV7-9
D: .
CDR3: CASSLVGQNWTPQHF
DNA: TGTGCCAGCAGCTTAGTTGGACAGAATTGGACGCCCCAGCATTTT

J: TRBJ2-5
size: .
V: TRBV2
D: .
CDR3: CASRASFQETQYF
DNA: TGTGCCAGCAGGGCTTCTTTCCAAGAGACCCAGTACTTC

J: TRBJ2-7
size: many
V: TRBV7-3
D: TRBD2
CDR3: CASSLIAGGPSEQYF
DNA: TGTGCCAGCAGCTTAATAGCGGGAGGGCCGAGCGAGCAGTACTTC

J: TRBJ1-5
size: .
V: TRBV12-3/TRBV12-4
D: .
CDR3: CASSPLTGGNQSQHF
DNA: TGTGCCAGCAGTCCCCTGACGGGAGGGAATCAGTCCCAGCATTTT

J: TRBJ1-1
size: few
V: TRBV30
D: .
CDR3: CAWSPTRGTEAFF
DNA: TGTGCCTGGAGCCCCACTAGGGGGACTGAAGCTTTCTTT

J: TRBJ2-7
size: many
V: TRBV15
D: TRBD1
CDR3: CATSDRGYGYEQYF
DNA: TGTGCCACCAGCGACAGGGGTTATGGCTACGAGCAGTACTTC

J: TRBJ1-1
size: few
V: TRBV6-2/TRBV6-3
D: TRBD1
CDR3: CASSYERRTGGAGTEAFF
DNA: TGTGCCAGCAGTTACGAACGAAGGACAGGGGGCGCGGGAACTGAAGCTTTCTTT

J: TRBJ2-7
size: many
V: TRBV7-2
D: TRBD2
CDR3: CASSSSGSPSYEQYF
DNA: TGTGCCAGCAGCTCGAGCGGGAGCCCGTCCTACGAGCAGTACTTC

J: TRBJ1-2
size: .
V: TRBV6-1
D: .
CDR3: CASSARRDNTYGYTF
DNA: TGTGCCAGCAGTGCCCGGCGGGACAATACCTATGGCTACACCTTC

J: TRBJ1-2
size: .
V: TRBV7-2
D: .
CDR3: CASSSQLQGPYGYTF
DNA: TGTGCCAGCAGCTCTCAATTGCAGGGCCCCTATGGCTACACCTTC

J: TRBJ2-5
size: many
V: TRBV7-3
D: TRBD1
CDR3: CASSPTGYRETQYF
DNA: TGTGCCAGCAGCCCGACAGGGTATAGGGAGACCCAGTACTTC

J: TRBJ1-2
size: many
V: TRBV2
D: TRBD1
CDR3: CASSQTGSNGYTF
DNA: TGTGCCAGCAGCCAGACAGGGTCTAACGGCTACACCTTC

J: TRBJ2-7
size: .
V: TRBV20-1
D: .
CDR3: CSARDLYYEQYF
DNA: TGCAGTGCGAGGGACTTGTACTACGAGCAGTACTTC

J: TRBJ1-1
size: many
V: TRBV12-3/TRBV12-4
D: .
CDR3: CASSLGRRTEAFF
DNA: TGTGCCAGCAGTTTGGGAAGGCGGACTGAAGCTTTCTTT

J: TRBJ2-7
size: many
V: TRBV4-1
D: TRBD2
CDR3: CASSLGRTSGSYEQYF
DNA: TGCGCCAGCAGCCTTGGAAGGACTAGCGGCTCCTACGAGCAGTACTTC

J: TRBJ1-5
size: many
V: TRBV12-3/TRBV12-4
D: .
CDR3: CASSTDLKSQHF
DNA: TGTGCCAGCAGTACGGACCTCAAGTCCCAGCATTTT

J: TRBJ1-1
size: many
V: TRBV28
D: TRBD1
CDR3: CASSSSTGRYTEAFF
DNA: TGTGCCAGCAGTTCCTCGACAGGGAGGTACACTGAAGCTTTCTTT

J: TRBJ1-1
size: many
V: TRBV6-2/TRBV6-3
D: .
CDR3: CASRDGTLGWNTEAFF
DNA: TGTGCCAGCAGAGACGGGACCTTGGGCTGGAACACTGAAGCTTTCTTT

J: TRBJ2-7
size: .
V: TRBV6-2/TRBV6-3
D: TRBD1
CDR3: CASSYPRLGQGGSYEQYF
DNA: TGTGCCAGCAGTTACCCGCGCTTGGGACAGGGTGGTTCCTACGAGCAGTACTTC

J: TRBJ2-7
size: .
V: TRBV4-1
D: TRBD2
CDR3: CASSRIRTSGGAYEQYF
DNA: TGCGCCAGCAGCCGAATAAGGACTAGCGGGGGGGCCTACGAGCAGTACTTC